This T cell receptor (beta chain) comes out of a study of cytomegalovirus exposure and HLA in healthy donors. Study-wide findings and caveats: Earlier results showed most TCR beta V segments being productive about 87% or about 30% of the time.

Regarding this clone: What it binds is not known.

Primers: 60 Vbeta forward and 13 Jbeta reverse. The protocol was immunoSEQ multiplex PCR, while the TCRdb copy is restricted to in-frame clones and leaves out a portion. This table lists 150,000 to 200,000 clones. The study sampled nominally healthy donors, though unrecorded immune exposures were likely. This receptor was identified in a woman in her sixties in good health and CMV-seronegative. The sequenced sample consisted of PBMCs.

The CDR3 coding sequence is TGTGCCAGCACCGCCAGGGCCTCTTCCACAGATACGCAGTATTTT. The encoded protein is CASTARASSTDTQYF. The chain couples TRBV7-9 to TRBJ2-3; a weak D match, TRBD1 (5 bases). This CDR3 comprises 15 residues. Deletions cut 7 bases from V and 2 bases from J, with 16 bases between. CDR1 and CDR2 (germline): SEHNR, FQNEAQ (reference sequence). Filled out from reference TRBV7-9 and TRBJ2-3, the complete variable domain reads DTGVSQNPRHKITKRGQNVTFRCDPISEHNRLYWYRQTLGQGPEFLTYFQNEAQLEKSRLLSDRFSAERPKGSFSTLEIQRTEQGDSAMYLCASTARASSTDTQYFGPGTRLTVL.